The rows below give T cell receptor beta chains drawn from one sample of a study of T cell responses to AZD1222 COVID-19 vaccine. Profiling relied on immunoSEQ multiplex PCR, and the TCRdb table lists in-frame clones only, not all of them. The sample lists approximately 89,000 clones, about 88% occurring once. Sequences were derived from peripheral blood, sampled on day 0 of AZD1222 vaccination. Receptors originate from an adult in good health. CDR3s include the opening cysteine and the closing phenylalanine or tryptophan.

cdr3_aa: CASRRQGANYGYTF
j_call: TRBJ1-2
v_call: TRBV27

cdr3_aa: CASSLTGEVGNQPQHF
j_call: TRBJ1-5
v_call: TRBV7-3

cdr3_aa: CATLSGTSGGEEQFF
j_call: TRBJ2-1
v_call: TRBV5-4

cdr3_aa: CASRQGPSGTEAFF
j_call: TRBJ1-1
v_call: TRBV19

cdr3_aa: CASSEPRDRGNTEAFF
j_call: TRBJ1-1
v_call: TRBV10-2

cdr3_aa: CAWNGGQETQYF
j_call: TRBJ2-5
v_call: TRBV30

cdr3_aa: CASSLRGAEDAEQYF
j_call: TRBJ2-7
v_call: TRBV9

cdr3_aa: CASSLLGLDTEAFF
j_call: TRBJ1-1
v_call: TRBV5-1

cdr3_aa: CATSDYRTSTDTQYF
j_call: TRBJ2-3
v_call: TRBV24-1

cdr3_aa: CASRTTGGNSPLHF
j_call: TRBJ1-6
v_call: TRBV7-8

cdr3_aa: CASSRAGYYEQYF
j_call: TRBJ2-7
v_call: TRBV11-2

cdr3_aa: CASSFEVVQETQYF
j_call: TRBJ2-5
v_call: TRBV11-2

cdr3_aa: CSVEGGTGNGYTF
j_call: TRBJ1-2
v_call: TRBV29-1

cdr3_aa: CAWSVKQYNQPQHF
j_call: TRBJ1-5
v_call: TRBV30

cdr3_aa: CAFHPPGAGETQYF
j_call: TRBJ2-5
v_call: TRBV30

cdr3_aa: CASSLAISQPQHF
j_call: TRBJ1-5
v_call: TRBV12-3/TRBV12-4

cdr3_aa: CASSSMGRGLDGYTF
j_call: TRBJ1-2
v_call: TRBV11-2